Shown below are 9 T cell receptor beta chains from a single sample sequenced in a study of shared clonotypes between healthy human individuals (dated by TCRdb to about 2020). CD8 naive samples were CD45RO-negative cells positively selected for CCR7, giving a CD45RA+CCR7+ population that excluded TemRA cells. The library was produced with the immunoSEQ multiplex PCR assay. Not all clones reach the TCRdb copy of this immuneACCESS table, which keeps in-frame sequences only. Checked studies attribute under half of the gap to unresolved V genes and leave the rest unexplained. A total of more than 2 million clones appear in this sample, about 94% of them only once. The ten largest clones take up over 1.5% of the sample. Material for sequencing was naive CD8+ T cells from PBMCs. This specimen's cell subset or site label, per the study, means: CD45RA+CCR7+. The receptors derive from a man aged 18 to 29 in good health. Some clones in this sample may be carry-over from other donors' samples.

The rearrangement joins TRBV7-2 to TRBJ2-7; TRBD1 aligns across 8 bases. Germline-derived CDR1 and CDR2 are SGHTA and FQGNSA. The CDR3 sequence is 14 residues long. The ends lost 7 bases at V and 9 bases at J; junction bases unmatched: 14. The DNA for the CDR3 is TGTGCCAGCAACCACGGGCAGGGGGCGCGGGTGCAGTACTTC. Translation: CASNHGQGARVQYF.

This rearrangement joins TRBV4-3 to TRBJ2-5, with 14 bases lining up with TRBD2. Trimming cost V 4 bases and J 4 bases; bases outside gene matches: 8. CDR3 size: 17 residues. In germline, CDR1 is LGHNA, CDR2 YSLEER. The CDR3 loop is CASSPGLAGAVTETQYF. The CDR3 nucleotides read TGCGCCAGCAGCCCGGGACTAGCGGGAGCAGTTACAGAGACCCAGTACTTC.

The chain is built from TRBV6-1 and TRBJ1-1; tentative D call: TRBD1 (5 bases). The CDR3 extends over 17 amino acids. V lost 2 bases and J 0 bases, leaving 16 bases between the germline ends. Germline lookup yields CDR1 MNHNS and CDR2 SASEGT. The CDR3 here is CASSEPVGGGLNTEAFF. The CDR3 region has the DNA TGTGCCAGCAGTGAACCTGTCGGCGGGGGATTGAACACTGAAGCTTTCTTT.

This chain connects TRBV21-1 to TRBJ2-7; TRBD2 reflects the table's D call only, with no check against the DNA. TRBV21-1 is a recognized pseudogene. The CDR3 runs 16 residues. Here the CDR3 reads CASSKGGRKARHEQYF. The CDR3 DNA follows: TGTGCCAGCAGCAAAGGGGGGAGGAAAGCCCGTCACGAGCAGTACTTC.

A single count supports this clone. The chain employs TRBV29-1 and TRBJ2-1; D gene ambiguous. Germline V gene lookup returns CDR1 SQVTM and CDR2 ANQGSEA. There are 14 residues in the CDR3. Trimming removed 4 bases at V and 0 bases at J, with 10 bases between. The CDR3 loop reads CSVVAESSYNEQFF. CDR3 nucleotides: TGCAGCGTTGTTGCCGAGAGCTCCTACAATGAGCAGTTCTTC.

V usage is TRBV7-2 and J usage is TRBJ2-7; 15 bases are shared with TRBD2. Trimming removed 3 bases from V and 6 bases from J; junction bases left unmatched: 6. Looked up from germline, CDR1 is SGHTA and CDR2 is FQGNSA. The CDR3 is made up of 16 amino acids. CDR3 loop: CASSFGTSGGPGEQYF. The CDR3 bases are TGTGCCAGCAGCTTCGGGACTAGCGGGGGGCCGGGCGAGCAGTACTTC.

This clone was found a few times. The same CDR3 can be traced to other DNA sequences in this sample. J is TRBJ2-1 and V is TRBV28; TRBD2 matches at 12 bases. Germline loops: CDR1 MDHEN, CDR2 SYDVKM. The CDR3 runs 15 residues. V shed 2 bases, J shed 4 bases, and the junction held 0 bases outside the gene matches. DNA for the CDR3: TGTGCCAGCAGTTTACTAGCGGGAGGGTACAATGAGCAGTTCTTC. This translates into CASSLLAGGYNEQFF.

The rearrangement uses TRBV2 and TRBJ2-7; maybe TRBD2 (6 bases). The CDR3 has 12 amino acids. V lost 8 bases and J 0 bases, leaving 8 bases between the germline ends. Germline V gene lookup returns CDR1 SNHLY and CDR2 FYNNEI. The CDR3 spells CASLGSSYEQYF. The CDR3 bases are TGTGCCAGCCTCGGGAGCTCCTACGAGCAGTACTTC.

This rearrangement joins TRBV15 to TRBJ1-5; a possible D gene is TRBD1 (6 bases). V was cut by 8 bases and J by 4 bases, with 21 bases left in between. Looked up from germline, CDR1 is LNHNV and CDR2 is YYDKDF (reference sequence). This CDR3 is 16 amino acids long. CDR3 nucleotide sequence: TGTGCCACCGGCGCTCCGGGACAAGGGGGAAATCAGCCCCAGCATTTT. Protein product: CATGAPGQGGNQPQHF.